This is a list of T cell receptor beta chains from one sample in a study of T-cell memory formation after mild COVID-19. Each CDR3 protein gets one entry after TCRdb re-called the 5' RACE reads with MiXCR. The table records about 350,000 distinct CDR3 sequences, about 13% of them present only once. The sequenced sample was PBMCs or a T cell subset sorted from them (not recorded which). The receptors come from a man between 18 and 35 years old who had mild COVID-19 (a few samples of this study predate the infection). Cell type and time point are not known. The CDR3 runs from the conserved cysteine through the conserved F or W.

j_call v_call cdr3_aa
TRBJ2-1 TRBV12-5 CASALLPKLSSYNEQFF
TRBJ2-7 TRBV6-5 CASSSTSGGVEQYF
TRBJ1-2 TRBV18 CASSRRDYGYTF
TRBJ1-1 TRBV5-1 CASSPLSGGVTEAFF
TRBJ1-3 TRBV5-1 CASSLGPNYGNTIYF
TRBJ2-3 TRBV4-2 CASSQEPLDPQYF
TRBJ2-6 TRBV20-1 CSASRGVGANVLTF
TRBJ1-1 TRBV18 CASSPPSDREAFF
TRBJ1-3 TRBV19 CASNRGSSGNTIYF
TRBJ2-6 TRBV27 CASSFGAGSGANVLTF
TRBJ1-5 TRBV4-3 CASSQVWGAVQPQHF
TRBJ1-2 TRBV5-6 CASSRGTEDYYGYTF
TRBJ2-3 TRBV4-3 CASSQGTSVADTQYF
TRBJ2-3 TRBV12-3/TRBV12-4 CASRARKGAYTDTQYF
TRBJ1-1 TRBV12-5 CASGLVPFPSSRRTEAFF
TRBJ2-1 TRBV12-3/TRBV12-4 CASSFLDNYNEQFF
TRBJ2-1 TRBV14 CASKPGIAAYNEQFF
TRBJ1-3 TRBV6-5 CASSYSRGPSGNTIYF
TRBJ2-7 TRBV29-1 CSVETGGYEQYF
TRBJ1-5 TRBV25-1 CASSHKDRALARDQPQHF
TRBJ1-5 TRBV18 CASSTSPGDNQPQHF
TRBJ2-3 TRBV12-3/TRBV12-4 CASMLAGDGTDTQYF
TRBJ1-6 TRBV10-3 CAISGGGQGNSPLHF
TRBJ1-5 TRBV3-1 CASSPTSGTGSNQPQHF
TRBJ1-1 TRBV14 CASSQDRPRGTAFF
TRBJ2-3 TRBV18 CASSTDLRTDTQYF
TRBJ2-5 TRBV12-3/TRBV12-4 CASSPSGTVGETQYF
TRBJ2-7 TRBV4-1 CASSRAEKYEQYF
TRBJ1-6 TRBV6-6 CASSPTGLSPLHF
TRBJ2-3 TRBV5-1 CASSWSTSGGLDTQYF
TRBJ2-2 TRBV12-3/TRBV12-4 CASSPGLAGSGELFF
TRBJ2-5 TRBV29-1 CSVEAGGETQYF
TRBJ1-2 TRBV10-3 CAISAGGREDYGYTF
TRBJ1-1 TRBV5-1 CASRTMHTNTEAFF
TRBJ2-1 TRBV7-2 CASSLGMHNEQFF
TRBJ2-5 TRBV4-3 CASPSSGGHQETQYF
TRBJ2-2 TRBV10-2 CASSERGGGTGELFF
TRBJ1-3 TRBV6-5 CASSSGYGGNTIYF
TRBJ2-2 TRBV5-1 CASRAPGQGGTGELFF
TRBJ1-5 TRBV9 CASSVGYGNQPQHF
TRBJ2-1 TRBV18 CASSPPVTEEQFF
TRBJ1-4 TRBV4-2 CASSQNTEKLFF
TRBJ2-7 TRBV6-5 CASSSLGGLLSYEQYF
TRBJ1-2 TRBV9 CASSVGQGNYGYTF
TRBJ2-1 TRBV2 CATTSGAYNEQFF
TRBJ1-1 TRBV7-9 CASRTGGRTEAFF
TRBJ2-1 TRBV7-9 CASSFRSQGEQFF
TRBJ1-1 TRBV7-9 CASSLDAANTEAFF
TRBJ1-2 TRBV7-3 CASSLTGQSYGYTF
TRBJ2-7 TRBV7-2 CASSYAGGQAYEQYF
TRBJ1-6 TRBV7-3 CASSQYGTELSPLHF